This T cell receptor (beta chain) stems from a study of shared clonotypes between healthy human individuals. In the CD4+ fraction, cells were divided into CD45RA+ naive and CD45RA-negative memory subsets. The J segment lost 1 base and the V segment lost 7 bases, leaving 8 bases of the junction unmatched. This CDR3 spans 15 amino acids. Germline V gene data show CDR1 as MDHEN and CDR2 as SYDVKM. About this clone: Antigen unknown.

Study-wide findings and caveats: The low donor count limited represented genetic and exposure-history diversity. Generation probabilities of non-shared clonotypes were lower (relative to those shared by all four donors). Memory subsets generally showed smaller estimated richness than naive subsets did.

Clones were read by immunoSEQ multiplex PCR, and TCRdb kept only the in-frame ones, dropping some. The repertoire has more than 2 million clones, around 95% of them found once; the top ten carry 0.1% to 0.15%. This clonotype was sampled from a man between 18 and 29 years old in good health. The genes are TRBV28 and TRBJ2-7, with 9 bases fitting TRBD1. Sequencing used naive CD4+ T cells sorted from blood. Described subset: CD45RA+ positively selected. In nucleotides, the CDR3 is TGTGCCAGCATTCCCTCCGGGACAGGGTCCTACGAGCAGTACTTC. This encodes CASIPSGTGSYEQYF.